This T cell receptor (beta chain) comes out of a study of blood T cells in healthy people across ages. Study-wide results and caveats: Estimated diversity across one million T cells was deemed an underestimate.

This clonotype was detected only a few times. Its antigen is unidentified. V was cut by 4 bases and J by 4 bases, with 13 bases left in between. CDR3 size: 14 residues. Germline V gives CDR1 SGHTA, CDR2 FQGNSA. Together with a sample-barcoded 5' primer, a J-beta primer mix was included in a second PCR lasting about 6 to 11 cycles. Carrying 12 random nucleotides, a template-switch adaptor labeled each individual cDNA molecule. TCRdb reprocessed the 5' RACE reads with MiXCR, giving one entry per CDR3 protein. The repertoire consists of some 290,000 distinct CDR3 sequences, with around 29% occurring once and the leading ten covering 25% to 30%.

Sequencing used blood. The V gene is TRBV7-2, the J gene TRBJ1-2; D may be TRBD1 (5 bases). The receptor comes from a woman in her 70s in good health. The CDR3 sequence: CASSYQGQGYGYTF. The CDR3 coding sequence is TGTGCCAGCAGCTATCAGGGCCAAGGCTATGGCTACACCTTC.